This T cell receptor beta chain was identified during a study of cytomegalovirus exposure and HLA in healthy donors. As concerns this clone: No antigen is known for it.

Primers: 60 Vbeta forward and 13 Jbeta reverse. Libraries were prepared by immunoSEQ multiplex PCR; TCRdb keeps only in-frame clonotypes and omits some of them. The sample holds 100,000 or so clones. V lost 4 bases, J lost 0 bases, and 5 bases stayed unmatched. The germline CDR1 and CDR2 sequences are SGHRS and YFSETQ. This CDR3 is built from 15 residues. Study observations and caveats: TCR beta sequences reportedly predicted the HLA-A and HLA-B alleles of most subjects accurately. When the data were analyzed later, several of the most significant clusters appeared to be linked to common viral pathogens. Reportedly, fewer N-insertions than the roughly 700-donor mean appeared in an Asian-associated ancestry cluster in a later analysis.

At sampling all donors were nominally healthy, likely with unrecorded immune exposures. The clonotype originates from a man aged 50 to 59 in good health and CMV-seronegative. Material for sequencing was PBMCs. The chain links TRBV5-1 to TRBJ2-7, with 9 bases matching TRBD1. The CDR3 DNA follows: TGCGCCAGCAGCCAAACAGGGGGCAGCTCCTACGAGCAGTACTTC. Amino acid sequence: CASSQTGGSSYEQYF. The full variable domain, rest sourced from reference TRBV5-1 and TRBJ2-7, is KAGVTQTPRYLIKTRGQQVTLSCSPISGHRSVSWYQQTPGQGLQFLFEYFSETQRNKGNFPGRFSGRQFSNSRSEMNVSTLELGDSALYLCASSQTGGSSYEQYFGPGTRLTVT.